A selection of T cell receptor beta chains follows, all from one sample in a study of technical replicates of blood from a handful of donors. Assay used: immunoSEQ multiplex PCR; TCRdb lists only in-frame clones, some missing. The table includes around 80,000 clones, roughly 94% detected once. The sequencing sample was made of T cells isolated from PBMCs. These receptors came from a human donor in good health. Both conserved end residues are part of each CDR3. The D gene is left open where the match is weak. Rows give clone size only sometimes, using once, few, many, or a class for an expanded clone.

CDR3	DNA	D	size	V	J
CASSLVGGNNYGYTF	TGTGCCAGCAGCTTAGTGGGAGGGAATAACTATGGCTACACCTTC	.	.	TRBV7-2	TRBJ1-2
CASSDPGQGDEKLFF	TGTGCCAGCAGTGACCCCGGACAGGGGGATGAAAAACTGTTTTTT	TRBD1	.	TRBV6-4	TRBJ1-4
CAWSRGETQYF	TGTGCCTGGAGTCGGGGAGAGACCCAGTACTTC	.	.	TRBV30	TRBJ2-5
CASSVAVGEIYEQYF	TGTGCCAGCAGCGTAGCTGTCGGAGAGATCTACGAGCAGTACTTC	.	.	TRBV9	TRBJ2-7
CASSPPYRDREKNEQFF	TGCGCCAGCAGCCCTCCGTACCGGGACAGGGAAAAGAATGAGCAGTTCTTC	TRBD1	.	TRBV4-1	TRBJ2-1
CASSQTHGRGPEAFF	TGTGCCAGCAGCCAAACACACGGGAGGGGCCCTGAAGCTTTCTTT	.	.	TRBV4-2	TRBJ1-1
CASSPGLDYEQYF	TGTGCCAGTAGTCCGGGACTAGACTACGAGCAGTACTTC	TRBD2	.	TRBV27	TRBJ2-7
CSVAGTGDSNQPQHF	TGCAGCGTTGCAGGGACAGGGGATAGCAATCAGCCCCAGCATTTT	TRBD1	.	TRBV29-1	TRBJ1-5
CASSLTGGITEAFF	TGCGCCAGCAGCTTGACAGGGGGCATCACTGAAGCTTTCTTT	TRBD1	.	TRBV5-1	TRBJ1-1
CASSSPGQGPRQYF	TGTGCCAGCAGCTCGCCGGGACAGGGCCCGAGACAGTACTTC	TRBD1	.	TRBV5-6	TRBJ2-7
CASSTHSSHEQFF	TGTGCCAGCAGCACACACTCTAGCCATGAGCAGTTCTTC	.	.	TRBV7-9	TRBJ2-1
CASSLGTAIGGYTF	TGTGCCAGCAGCCTGGGGACTGCCATAGGGGGCTACACCTTC	.	.	TRBV7-9	TRBJ1-2
CASSTRTSGLQETQYF	TGTGCCAGCAGCACCCGGACTAGCGGGCTTCAAGAGACCCAGTACTTC	TRBD2	.	TRBV13	TRBJ2-5
CASSQGLGATEAFF	TGTGCCAGCAGCCAAGGTCTAGGGGCAACTGAAGCTTTCTTT	.	.	TRBV4-2	TRBJ1-1
CASTGQANYEQYF	TGTGCCAGTACAGGACAGGCTAACTACGAGCAGTACTTC	TRBD1	.	TRBV6-1	TRBJ2-7
CASRPGTGDFYGYTF	TGTGCCAGCAGACCCGGGACAGGGGATTTCTATGGCTACACCTTC	TRBD1	.	TRBV6-1	TRBJ1-2
CATSRPGNSQETQYF	TGTGCCACCAGCAGACCAGGCAACTCACAAGAGACCCAGTACTTC	.	.	TRBV15	TRBJ2-5
CASSREQGYLAKNIQYF	TGTGCCAGCAGCCGGGAACAGGGCTACTTAGCCAAAAACATTCAGTACTTC	.	.	TRBV7-9	TRBJ2-4
CASSPGAAYEQYF	TGTGCCAGCAGTCCGGGAGCGGCCTACGAGCAGTACTTC	.	once	TRBV28	TRBJ2-7
CASSLGQGTFYGYTF	TGTGCCAGCAGTCTAGGACAGGGGACCTTCTATGGCTACACCTTC	TRBD1	once	TRBV6-5	TRBJ1-2
CASSLDRGIGTEAFF	TGCGCCAGCAGCTTGGACAGGGGCATTGGCACTGAAGCTTTCTTT	TRBD1	.	TRBV5-1	TRBJ1-1
CASSRTGESYEQYF	TGCGCCAGCAGCCGGACAGGGGAGAGTTACGAGCAGTACTTC	TRBD1	.	TRBV4-1	TRBJ2-7
CASHPGRSDEQYF	TGTGCCAGCCACCCTGGTCGGTCGGACGAGCAGTACTTC	.	.	TRBV27	TRBJ2-7
CASSFPTAREAFF	TGTGCCAGCAGCTTCCCGACTGCCAGAGAAGCTTTCTTT	.	once	TRBV11-2	TRBJ1-1
CASSYGTAFFNEQFF	TGTGCCAGCAGTTACGGGACAGCTTTCTTCAATGAGCAGTTCTTC	TRBD1	.	TRBV6-5	TRBJ2-1